The 15 T cell receptor beta chains below all came from one sample that was sequenced in a study of blood T cell repertoires in COVID-19. Libraries were prepared by immunoSEQ multiplex PCR; TCRdb keeps only in-frame clonotypes and omits some of them. The data show more than 200,000 clones, approximately 86% seen once. Sequencing input: PBMCs or T cells enriched from blood (not recorded which). These receptors all come from a woman between 45 and 60 years old who had recovered from COVID-19.

The rearrangement uses TRBV9 and TRBJ2-2; maybe TRBD1 (6 bases). The CDR3 length is 14 residues. The germline V gene has CDR1 SGDLS and CDR2 YYNGEE. Trimming took off 4 bases at V and 1 base at J, with 8 bases between the two ends. The CDR3 region is CASSPGQNTGELFF. The CDR3 bases are TGTGCCAGCAGCCCGGGACAGAACACCGGGGAGCTGTTTTTT.

This chain uses TRBV7-6 with TRBJ1-4, with 7 bases identical to TRBD1. This CDR3 has 17 amino acids. Germline V gives CDR1 SGHVS, CDR2 FNYEAQ. J lost 6 bases, V lost 2 bases, and 12 bases had no gene match. The CDR3 nucleotides read TGTGCCAGCAGCTTAACAGGGGTTAGGGGTCAAGATGAAAAACTGTTTTTT. It translates to CASSLTGVRGQDEKLFF.

The chain links TRBV10-3 to TRBJ1-5, with 9 bases aligning to TRBD1. Germline V gene sequence: CDR1 ENHRY, CDR2 SYGVKD. Trimming took 10 bases from V and 0 from J; bases not matched to a gene: 10. The CDR3 spans 16 residues. The CDR3 here is CATRDRVMDSNQPQHF. The CDR3 DNA sequence: TGTGCCACCCGGGACAGGGTGATGGATAGCAATCAGCCCCAGCATTTT.

This chain connects TRBV29-1 to TRBJ2-7; D unresolved. The CDR3 has 13 amino acids. V was clipped by 4 bases and J by 2 bases, with 12 bases between them. Germline lookup yields CDR1 SQVTM and CDR2 ANQGSEA. CDR3 bases: TGCAGCGTTGGTTTCGCCGCTACCTACGAGCAGTACTTC. Translating it yields CSVGFAATYEQYF.

The V call is TRBV15, the J call TRBJ2-5, with 9 bases lining up with TRBD1. The germline gives CDR1 LNHNV, CDR2 YYDKDF (reference sequence). V gave up 0 bases and J gave up 5 bases; unmatched junction bases: 4. The length of the CDR3 is 15 residues. CDR3 in amino acids: CATSRDPGTGETQYF. The CDR3 DNA reads TGTGCCACCAGCAGAGATCCCGGGACAGGGGAGACCCAGTACTTC.

This chain uses TRBV25-1 with TRBJ1-1; 8 nucleotides align to TRBD1. With 6 bases clipped from V and 5 bases from J, the junction kept 11 bases outside the gene matches. This CDR3 region has 15 residues. The germline CDR1 and CDR2 sequences are MGHDK and SYGVNS. The CDR3 reads CASRAIGQGATEAFF. As DNA, the CDR3 is TGTGCCAGCAGGGCAATTGGACAGGGCGCAACTGAAGCTTTCTTT. Supplemented by reference TRBV25-1 and TRBJ1-1, the full variable domain reads EADIYQTPRYLVIGTGKKITLECSQTMGHDKMYWYQQDPGMELHLIHYSYGVNSTEKGDLSSESTVSRIRTEHFPLTLESARPSHTSQYLCASRAIGQGATEAFFGQGTRLTVV.

This rearrangement joins TRBV2 to TRBJ1-2; D gene unclear. Trimming cost V 8 bases and J 0 bases, with 10 bases left between them. Per the germline V gene, CDR1 is SNHLY and CDR2 is FYNNEI. CDR3 size: 13 residues. The CDR3 loop reads CASPGISNYGYTF. DNA for the CDR3: TGTGCCAGCCCCGGGATCTCTAACTATGGCTACACCTTC.

The chain employs TRBV18 and TRBJ1-1; the D is unclear. Trimming shortened V by 2 bases and J by 1 base, and 8 bases separated the two germline ends. Germline assignment: CDR1 KGHSH and CDR2 LQKENI. The CDR3 loop spans 14 amino acids. The CDR3 sequence: CASSPIQANTEAFF. For the CDR3, the DNA is TGTGCCAGCTCACCAATTCAGGCGAACACTGAAGCTTTCTTT.

V gene TRBV7-8 combines with J gene TRBJ2-7; 10 nucleotides agree with TRBD2. There are 15 residues in the CDR3. V lost 5 bases, J lost 0 bases, and 4 bases stayed unmatched. Per germline, CDR1 SGHVS and CDR2 FQNEAQ. CDR3 sequence (DNA): TGTGCCAGCAGCCCTTTAGCGGGGGGCTCCTACGAGCAGTACTTC. Protein: CASSPLAGGSYEQYF.

This chain uses TRBV5-8 with TRBJ2-7, with 8 bases that match TRBD2. J lost 1 base, V lost 4 bases, and 4 bases had no gene match. The germline V gene encodes CDR1 SGHTS and CDR2 YDEGEE. This CDR3 has 14 residues. In nucleotides, the CDR3 is TGTGCCAGCAGCGTGGGACTAGGTTCCTACGAGCAGTACTTC. Translated, it gives CASSVGLGSYEQYF.

V usage is TRBV19 and J usage is TRBJ2-7; TRBD1 aligns across 10 bases. The CDR3 extends over 14 amino acids. Germline V gene data show CDR1 as LNHDA and CDR2 as SQIVND (reference sequence). Germline trimming cut 1 base from V and 3 bases from J; bases unmatched to any gene: 0. The CDR3 reads CASSIGDRGYEQYF. The CDR3, as DNA: TGTGCCAGTAGTATAGGGGACAGGGGCTACGAGCAGTACTTC. The full variable domain, rest sourced from reference TRBV19 and TRBJ2-7, is DGGITQSPKYLFRKEGQNVTLSCEQNLNHDAMYWYRQDPGQGLRLIYYSQIVNDFQKGDIAEGYSVSREKKESFPLTVTSAQKNPTAFYLCASSIGDRGYEQYFGPGTRLTVT.

The rearrangement uses TRBV14 and TRBJ2-1, with D tentatively TRBD2 (6 bases). The V gene's germline CDR1 is SGHDN and CDR2 FVKESK. Trimming cost V 4 bases and J 8 bases, with 18 bases left between them. This CDR3 has 15 residues. The CDR3 loop is CASSLAAGLRDEQFF. The CDR3 coding sequence is TGTGCCAGCAGCCTAGCCGCGGGGCTCAGGGATGAGCAGTTCTTC.

The V gene is TRBV28, the J gene TRBJ1-2, with 7 bases matching TRBD1. V gave up 10 bases and J gave up 8 bases; unmatched junction bases: 7. This CDR3 is 11 amino acids long. The V gene's germline CDR1 is MDHEN and CDR2 SYDVKM. This chain's CDR3 is CATQGGRGYTF. The CDR3 region has the DNA TGTGCCACCCAGGGGGGCCGCGGCTACACCTTC.

The chain employs TRBV27 and TRBJ2-7, with 7 bases matching TRBD2. This CDR3 is 17 amino acids long. From germline, CDR1 is MNHEY and CDR2 SMNVEV (reference sequence). Germline trimming cut 1 base from V and 4 bases from J; bases unmatched to any gene: 13. CDR3 protein: CASSLFKNRAGRYEQYF. The CDR3 nucleotides read TGTGCCAGCAGTTTATTTAAGAACCGAGCGGGAAGGTACGAGCAGTACTTC.

This clone was seen a handful of times. J is TRBJ1-4 and V is TRBV30, with 10 nucleotides matching TRBD1. The junction had 6 bases not matched to a gene; V was cut back by 1 base and J by 7 bases. CDR3 length: 15 amino acids. In germline, CDR1 is GTSNPN, CDR2 SVGIG (reference sequence). The CDR3 region has the DNA TGTGCCTGGAGTGGGGACAGGGGATCTCGTGAAAAACTGTTTTTT. This codes for CAWSGDRGSREKLFF.